The TCR beta chain described here comes from a study of early T cells in non-severe SARS-CoV-2 infection. Regarding the study as a whole: Sequences matched to VDJdb favored anti-spike CD8 responses, while private and CD4 specificities were missed.

TCRdb re-called the 5' RACE reads through MiXCR, storing one row per CDR3 protein. The sample gives about 20,000 distinct CDR3 sequences, approximately 4.3% of which show up once; approximately 5% is in the top ten. The sample holds many counts of this clonotype. Its specificity is not known. What was sequenced was whole blood. This clonotype was obtained from an adult who was a healthcare worker with PCR-confirmed SARS-CoV-2 infection or an uninfected control (not recorded which).

The CDR3 is CASSRGRLEETQYF. The CDR3 DNA sequence: TGTGCCAGCAGCCGGGGCCGCCTTGAAGAGACCCAGTACTTC. The V and J genes are TRBV9 and TRBJ2-5, with D perhaps assigned TRBD1 or TRBD2 (5 bases each). The CDR3 loop spans 14 amino acids. V shed 4 bases and J shed 3 bases, with 13 bases lying between them. Per the germline V gene, CDR1 is SGDLS and CDR2 is YYNGEE.